The rows below give T cell receptor beta chains drawn from one sample of a study of T cell repertoires in cytomegalovirus infection. Their recognized antigens are unknown. TCRdb re-called the reads through MiXCR, storing one row per CDR3 protein. The sample contains roughly 730,000 distinct CDR3 sequences, roughly 36% of which appear only once. Sequenced material: cultured PBMCs, taken from culture after CMV antigen stimulation. The receptors here all came from a human donor in good health (CMV status not recorded). Some clones in this sample may be carry-over from other donors' samples. Each CDR3 is given with its conserved first and last residue. D genes are given only for firm matches. Clone size is given for some rows only: seen once, a few or many times, or a class if the clone is expanded.

j_call: TRBJ1-5; d_call: -; v_call: TRBV10-2; clone_size: -; cdr3_nt: TGCGCCAGCAGTGAGTCGACACAATTGGCAAATCAGCCCCAGCATTTT; cdr3_aa: CASSESTQLANQPQHF
j_call: TRBJ2-1; d_call: -; v_call: TRBV9; clone_size: -; cdr3_nt: TGTGCCAGCAGCGTACGGGGGGCTTACAATGAGCAGTTCTTC; cdr3_aa: CASSVRGAYNEQFF
j_call: TRBJ2-1; d_call: -; v_call: TRBV7-2; clone_size: many; cdr3_nt: TGTGCCAGCAGTTACTGGGGCCAGCAGTTCTTC; cdr3_aa: CASSYWGQQFF
j_call: TRBJ1-6; d_call: -; v_call: TRBV7-7; clone_size: many; cdr3_nt: TGTGCCAGCAGCTGGGACCGGGATTCACCCCTCCACTTT; cdr3_aa: CASSWDRDSPLHF
j_call: TRBJ2-1; d_call: -; v_call: TRBV2; clone_size: -; cdr3_nt: TGTGCCAGCAGGGGTCAAGGGGAGCAGTTCTTC; cdr3_aa: CASRGQGEQFF
j_call: TRBJ2-1; d_call: -; v_call: TRBV9; clone_size: -; cdr3_nt: TGTGCCAGCAGCGTAACCTTTAGTTCCTACAATGAGCAGTTCTTC; cdr3_aa: CASSVTFSSYNEQFF
j_call: TRBJ2-5; d_call: -; v_call: TRBV6-1; clone_size: -; cdr3_nt: TGTGCCAGCAGTGAATTAGGCTACCAGGGGACCCAGTACTTC; cdr3_aa: CASSELGYQGTQYF
j_call: TRBJ1-2; d_call: -; v_call: TRBV4-2; clone_size: -; cdr3_nt: TGTGCCAGCAGCCAAGATACCCGGGGGAGTAACTATGGCTACACCTTC; cdr3_aa: CASSQDTRGSNYGYTF
j_call: TRBJ2-1; d_call: -; v_call: TRBV5-4; clone_size: -; cdr3_nt: TGTGCCAGCAGGCCCCGCATAGGGACAACCTACAATGAGCAGTTCTTC; cdr3_aa: CASRPRIGTTYNEQFF
j_call: TRBJ1-5; d_call: -; v_call: TRBV28; clone_size: few; cdr3_nt: TGTGCCAGCAGTTCTAGAGGACCAAGCAATCAGCCCCAGCATTTT; cdr3_aa: CASSSRGPSNQPQHF
j_call: TRBJ1-3; d_call: -; v_call: TRBV6-2/TRBV6-3; clone_size: few; cdr3_nt: TGTGCCAGCAGTCCGGACACTTGGGACACCATATATTTT; cdr3_aa: CASSPDTWDTIYF
j_call: TRBJ1-3; d_call: -; v_call: TRBV6-1; clone_size: -; cdr3_nt: TGTGCCAGCAGTGAAGCGCGGAGTGGAAACACCATATATTTT; cdr3_aa: CASSEARSGNTIYF
j_call: TRBJ2-7; d_call: -; v_call: TRBV15; clone_size: -; cdr3_nt: TGTGCCACCAGCAGAGACCCCTTCTACGAGCAGTACTTC; cdr3_aa: CATSRDPFYEQYF
j_call: TRBJ2-1; d_call: -; v_call: TRBV7-2; clone_size: many; cdr3_nt: TGTGCCAGCAGCGAAAGGCGGGGCCCCTTTGAATACAATGAGCAGTTCTTC; cdr3_aa: CASSERRGPFEYNEQFF
j_call: TRBJ2-3; d_call: TRBD2; v_call: TRBV28; clone_size: few; cdr3_nt: TGTGCCAGCAGTTTACCTAGCGGCTTGACGGATACGCAGTATTTT; cdr3_aa: CASSLPSGLTDTQYF
j_call: TRBJ1-1; d_call: TRBD1; v_call: TRBV5-3; clone_size: -; cdr3_nt: TGTGCCAGCAGCTTGCCCTACAGGGGCCCGAACACTGAAGCTTTCTTT; cdr3_aa: CASSLPYRGPNTEAFF
j_call: TRBJ1-4; d_call: -; v_call: TRBV11-2; clone_size: many; cdr3_nt: TGTGCCAGCAGCCCCCTTACGGGACGGGAAAAACTGTTTTTT; cdr3_aa: CASSPLTGREKLFF
j_call: TRBJ1-4; d_call: TRBD1; v_call: TRBV19; clone_size: -; cdr3_nt: TGTGCCAGTAAATTCGGGACAGCTACAACTAATGAAAAACTGTTTTTT; cdr3_aa: CASKFGTATTNEKLFF
j_call: TRBJ1-1; d_call: -; v_call: TRBV19; clone_size: -; cdr3_nt: TGTGCCAGTAGTACGCACTACAGGGACACTGAAGCTTTCTTT; cdr3_aa: CASSTHYRDTEAFF
j_call: TRBJ2-5; d_call: -; v_call: TRBV12-3/TRBV12-4; clone_size: -; cdr3_nt: TGTGCCAGCACGACAGGTCTCGGCGAGACCCAGTACTTC; cdr3_aa: CASTTGLGETQYF
j_call: TRBJ1-2; d_call: TRBD1; v_call: TRBV20-1; clone_size: -; cdr3_nt: TGCAGTGCTAGAGATCGAGAGACAGGGAAATTGATGGGCGACTACACCTTC; cdr3_aa: CSARDRETGKLMGDYTF
j_call: TRBJ1-6; d_call: -; v_call: TRBV7-6; clone_size: -; cdr3_nt: TGTGCCAGCAGCTTAGAGGGAGCCCCCTATAATTCACCCCTCCACTTT; cdr3_aa: CASSLEGAPYNSPLHF
j_call: TRBJ1-6; d_call: TRBD1; v_call: TRBV2; clone_size: -; cdr3_nt: TGTGCCAGCAGTGCATCTGGACAGGGGAATTCACCCCTCCACTTT; cdr3_aa: CASSASGQGNSPLHF
j_call: TRBJ1-1; d_call: -; v_call: TRBV20-1; clone_size: -; cdr3_nt: TGCAGTGCTAGAGATACCAACTGGCCAGATTGGGCTTTCTTT; cdr3_aa: CSARDTNWPDWAFF
j_call: TRBJ2-5; d_call: -; v_call: TRBV12-3/TRBV12-4; clone_size: -; cdr3_nt: TGTGCCAGCACCACCCCGGGGGCGTTCGAGACCCAGTACTTC; cdr3_aa: CASTTPGAFETQYF
j_call: TRBJ2-5; d_call: -; v_call: TRBV7-2; clone_size: -; cdr3_nt: TGTGCCAGCAGCTTAGTCTCCCATGCTGTCCAGTACTTC; cdr3_aa: CASSLVSHAVQYF
j_call: TRBJ1-1; d_call: -; v_call: TRBV6-5; clone_size: few; cdr3_nt: TGTGCCAGCAGGATCCGGGCCCTAACATCGAACACTGAAGCTTTCTTT; cdr3_aa: CASRIRALTSNTEAFF
j_call: TRBJ1-1; d_call: -; v_call: TRBV5-8; clone_size: -; cdr3_nt: TGTGCCAGCAGCCATTTTAGGAACACTGAAGCTTTCTTT; cdr3_aa: CASSHFRNTEAFF
j_call: TRBJ2-3; d_call: -; v_call: TRBV6-2/TRBV6-3; clone_size: -; cdr3_nt: TGTGCCAGCAGTACCCACAGCGGGTATACGCAGTATTTT; cdr3_aa: CASSTHSGYTQYF
j_call: TRBJ2-7; d_call: -; v_call: TRBV6-2/TRBV6-3; clone_size: -; cdr3_nt: TGTGCCAGCAGTTCCCCGTACCCGGGGGTCGAGCAGTACTTC; cdr3_aa: CASSSPYPGVEQYF
j_call: TRBJ1-4; d_call: -; v_call: TRBV19; clone_size: -; cdr3_nt: TGTGCCAGTCGGCGGGGTGCAACTAATGAAAAACTGTTTTTT; cdr3_aa: CASRRGATNEKLFF
j_call: TRBJ1-1; d_call: -; v_call: TRBV6-5; clone_size: few; cdr3_nt: TGTGCCAGCAGTTTATTCCGGGTGAACACTGAAGCTTTCTTT; cdr3_aa: CASSLFRVNTEAFF
j_call: TRBJ2-3; d_call: TRBD2; v_call: TRBV4-1; clone_size: many; cdr3_nt: TGCGCCAGCAGCCAAGATTTAGCGACTAGCGGGGGAGTCAGAGATACGCAGTATTTT; cdr3_aa: CASSQDLATSGGVRDTQYF
j_call: TRBJ2-2; d_call: TRBD1; v_call: TRBV7-6; clone_size: few; cdr3_nt: TGTGCCAGCAGCCCAGGGGGTTACGGGGAGCTGTTTTTT; cdr3_aa: CASSPGGYGELFF
j_call: TRBJ2-1; d_call: -; v_call: TRBV6-8; clone_size: few; cdr3_nt: TGTGCCAGCCAGTCGATCGGGAAGATTTATGAGCAGTTCTTC; cdr3_aa: CASQSIGKIYEQFF
j_call: TRBJ2-3; d_call: TRBD2; v_call: TRBV7-2; clone_size: many; cdr3_nt: TGTGCCAGCAGCCTCCAGGATCGGCAGCGGGGGGTCCGGGATACGCAGTATTTT; cdr3_aa: CASSLQDRQRGVRDTQYF
j_call: TRBJ2-4; d_call: -; v_call: TRBV29-1; clone_size: -; cdr3_nt: TGCAGCGTTGCGATAACGACAGATAAAAACATTCAGTACTTC; cdr3_aa: CSVAITTDKNIQYF
j_call: TRBJ1-5; d_call: -; v_call: TRBV12-3/TRBV12-4; clone_size: few; cdr3_nt: TGTGCCAGCAGTCCTCAGGTAGGGGACAATCAGCCCCAGCATTTT; cdr3_aa: CASSPQVGDNQPQHF
j_call: TRBJ2-3; d_call: -; v_call: TRBV11-2; clone_size: -; cdr3_nt: TGTGCCAGCAGCTCCCCGGTTGTGGGGGAGGATACGCAGTATTTT; cdr3_aa: CASSSPVVGEDTQYF
j_call: TRBJ2-5; d_call: -; v_call: TRBV5-1; clone_size: -; cdr3_nt: TGCGCCAGCAAAAGGGGGGAAATCTACCAAGAGACCCAGTACTTC; cdr3_aa: CASKRGEIYQETQYF
j_call: TRBJ2-7; d_call: TRBD1; v_call: TRBV7-2; clone_size: -; cdr3_nt: TGTGCCAGCAGCGGTGACAGGGATGCCAACAAGCAGTACTTC; cdr3_aa: CASSGDRDANKQYF
j_call: TRBJ1-1; d_call: -; v_call: TRBV4-2; clone_size: -; cdr3_nt: TGTGCCAGCAGCCCAGCGTTTGGGACTGAAGCTTTCTTT; cdr3_aa: CASSPAFGTEAFF